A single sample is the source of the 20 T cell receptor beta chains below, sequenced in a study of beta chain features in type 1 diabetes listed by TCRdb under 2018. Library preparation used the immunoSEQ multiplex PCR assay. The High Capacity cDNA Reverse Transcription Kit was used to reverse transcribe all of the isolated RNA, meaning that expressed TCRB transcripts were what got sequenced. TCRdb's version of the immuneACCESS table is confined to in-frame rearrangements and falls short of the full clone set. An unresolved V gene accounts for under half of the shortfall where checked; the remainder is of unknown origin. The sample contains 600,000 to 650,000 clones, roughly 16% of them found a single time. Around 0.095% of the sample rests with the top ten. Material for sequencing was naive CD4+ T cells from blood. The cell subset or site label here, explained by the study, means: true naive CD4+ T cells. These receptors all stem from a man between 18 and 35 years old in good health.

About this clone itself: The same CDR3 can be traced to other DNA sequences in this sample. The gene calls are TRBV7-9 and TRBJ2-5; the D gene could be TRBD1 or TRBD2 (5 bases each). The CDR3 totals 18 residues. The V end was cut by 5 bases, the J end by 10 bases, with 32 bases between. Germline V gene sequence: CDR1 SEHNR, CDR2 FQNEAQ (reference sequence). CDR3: CASSRRDPPGRTPRGQYF. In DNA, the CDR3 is TGTGCCAGCAGCCGACGGGACCCCCCGGGACGCACTCCCCGTGGCCAGTACTTC.

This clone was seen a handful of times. For the CDR3, the DNA is TGCAGCGCTTCAACCGGGGGTAACTATGGCTACACCTTC. It encodes CSASTGGNYGYTF. V gene TRBV29-1 combines with J gene TRBJ1-2, with D possibly TRBD1 on 5 matching bases. In germline, CDR1 is SQVTM, CDR2 ANQGSEA. The CDR3 covers 13 residues. V lost 7 bases and J 1 base, leaving 13 bases between the germline ends. Full variable domain (rest looked up from reference TRBV29-1 and TRBJ1-2): SAVISQKPSRDICQRGTSLTIQCQVDSQVTMMFWYRQQPGQSLTLIATANQGSEATYESGFVIDKFPISRPNLTFSTLTVSNMSPEDSSIYLCSASTGGNYGYTFGSGTRLTVV.

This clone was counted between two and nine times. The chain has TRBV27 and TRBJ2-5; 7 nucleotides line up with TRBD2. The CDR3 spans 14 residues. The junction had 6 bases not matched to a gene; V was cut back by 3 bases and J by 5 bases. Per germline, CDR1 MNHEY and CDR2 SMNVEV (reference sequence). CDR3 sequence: CASSLGGGRETQYF. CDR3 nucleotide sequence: TGTGCCAGCAGTTTGGGCGGGGGACGGGAGACCCAGTACTTC.

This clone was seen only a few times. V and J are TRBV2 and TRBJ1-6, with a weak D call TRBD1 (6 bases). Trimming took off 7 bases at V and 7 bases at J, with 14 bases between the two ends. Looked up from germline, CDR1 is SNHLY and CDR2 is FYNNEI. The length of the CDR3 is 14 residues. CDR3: CASTEEGTNSPLHF. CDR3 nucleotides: TGTGCCAGCACCGAAGAGGGGACAAATTCACCCCTCCACTTT.

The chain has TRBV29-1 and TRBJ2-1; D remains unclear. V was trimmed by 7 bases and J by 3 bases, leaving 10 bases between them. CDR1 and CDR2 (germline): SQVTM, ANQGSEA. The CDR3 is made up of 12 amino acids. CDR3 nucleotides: TGCAGCGCCCTCGTCGACTACAATGAGCAGTTCTTC. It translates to CSALVDYNEQFF.

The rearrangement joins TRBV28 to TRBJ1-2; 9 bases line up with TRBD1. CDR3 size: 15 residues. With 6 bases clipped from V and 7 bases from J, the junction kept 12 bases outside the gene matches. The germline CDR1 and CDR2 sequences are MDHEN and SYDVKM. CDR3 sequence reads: CASRKWDRETAGYTF. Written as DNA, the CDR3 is TGTGCCAGCAGAAAATGGGACAGGGAGACGGCTGGCTACACCTTC.

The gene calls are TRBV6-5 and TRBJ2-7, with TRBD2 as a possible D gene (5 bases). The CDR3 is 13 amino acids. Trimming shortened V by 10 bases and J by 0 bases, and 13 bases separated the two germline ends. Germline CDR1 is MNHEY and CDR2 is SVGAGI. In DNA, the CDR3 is TGTGCCACCATTCGGGAACGCTCCTACGAGCAGTACTTC. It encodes CATIRERSYEQYF.

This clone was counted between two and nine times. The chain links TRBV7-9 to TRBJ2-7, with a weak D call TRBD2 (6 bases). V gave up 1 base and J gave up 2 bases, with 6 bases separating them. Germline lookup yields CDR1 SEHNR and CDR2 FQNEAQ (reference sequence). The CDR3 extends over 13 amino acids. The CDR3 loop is CASSLVAAYEQYF. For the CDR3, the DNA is TGTGCCAGCAGCTTAGTAGCGGCCTACGAGCAGTACTTC.

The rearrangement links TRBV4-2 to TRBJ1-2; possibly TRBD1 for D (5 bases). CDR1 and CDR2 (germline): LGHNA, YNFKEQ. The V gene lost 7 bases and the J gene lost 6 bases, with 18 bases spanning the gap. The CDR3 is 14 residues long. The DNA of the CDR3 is TGTGCCAGCACCCGCCGGGGACTCGAGGATGGCTACACCTTC. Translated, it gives CASTRRGLEDGYTF.

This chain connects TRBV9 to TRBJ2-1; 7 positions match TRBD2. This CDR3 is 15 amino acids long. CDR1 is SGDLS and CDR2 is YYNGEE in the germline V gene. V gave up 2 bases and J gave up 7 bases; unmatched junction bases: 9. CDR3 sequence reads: CASSVGRERWNEQFF. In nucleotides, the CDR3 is TGTGCCAGCAGCGTTGGGCGGGAGAGGTGGAATGAGCAGTTCTTC.

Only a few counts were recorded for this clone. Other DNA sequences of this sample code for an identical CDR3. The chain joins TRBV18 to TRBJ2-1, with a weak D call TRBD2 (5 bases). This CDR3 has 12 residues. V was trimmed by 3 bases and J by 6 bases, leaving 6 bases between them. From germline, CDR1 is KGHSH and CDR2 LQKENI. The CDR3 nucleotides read TGTGCCAGCTCACCTACTAGCAATGAGCAGTTCTTC. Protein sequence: CASSPTSNEQFF.

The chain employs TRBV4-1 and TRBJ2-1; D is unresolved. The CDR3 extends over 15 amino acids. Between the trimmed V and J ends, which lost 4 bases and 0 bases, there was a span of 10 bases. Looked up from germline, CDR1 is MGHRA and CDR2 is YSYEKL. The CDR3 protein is CASSLWMSSYNEQFF. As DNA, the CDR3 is TGCGCCAGCAGCCTCTGGATGAGCTCCTACAATGAGCAGTTCTTC.

The CDR3 is CASSRQDRQTEAFF. In DNA form, the CDR3 reads TGTGCCAGCAGCCGCCAGGACAGACAAACTGAAGCTTTCTTT. V is TRBV4-2 and J is TRBJ1-1; D is possibly TRBD1 (6 bases). V dropped 4 bases and J dropped 5 bases, with 14 bases sitting between them. CDR1 is LGHNA and CDR2 is YNFKEQ in the germline V gene. The length of the CDR3 is 14 residues.

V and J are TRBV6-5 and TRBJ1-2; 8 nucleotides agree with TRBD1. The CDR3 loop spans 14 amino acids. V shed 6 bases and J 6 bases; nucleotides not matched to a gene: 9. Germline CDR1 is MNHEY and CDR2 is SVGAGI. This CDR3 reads CASRNLDRVDGYTF. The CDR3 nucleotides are TGTGCCAGCAGAAACCTGGACAGGGTGGATGGCTACACCTTC.

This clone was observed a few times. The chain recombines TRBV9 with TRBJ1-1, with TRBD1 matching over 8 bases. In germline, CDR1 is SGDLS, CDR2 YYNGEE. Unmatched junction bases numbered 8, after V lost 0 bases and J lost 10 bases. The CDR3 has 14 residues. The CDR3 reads CASSVGGDRRAAFF. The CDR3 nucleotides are TGTGCCAGCAGCGTAGGAGGGGACAGGAGGGCAGCTTTCTTT.

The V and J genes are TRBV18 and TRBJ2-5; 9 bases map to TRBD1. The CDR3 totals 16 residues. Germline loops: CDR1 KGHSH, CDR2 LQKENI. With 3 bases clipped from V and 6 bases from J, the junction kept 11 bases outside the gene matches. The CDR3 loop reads CASSPPSTGGAKTQYF. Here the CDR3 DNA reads TGTGCCAGCTCACCGCCATCCACAGGGGGCGCGAAGACCCAGTACTTC.

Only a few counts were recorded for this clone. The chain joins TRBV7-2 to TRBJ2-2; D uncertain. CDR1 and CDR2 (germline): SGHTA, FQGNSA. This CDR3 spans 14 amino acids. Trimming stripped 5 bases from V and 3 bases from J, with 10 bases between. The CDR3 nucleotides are TGTGCCAGCAGCCCCAAGGTGGACACCGGGGAGCTGTTTTTT. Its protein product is CASSPKVDTGELFF.

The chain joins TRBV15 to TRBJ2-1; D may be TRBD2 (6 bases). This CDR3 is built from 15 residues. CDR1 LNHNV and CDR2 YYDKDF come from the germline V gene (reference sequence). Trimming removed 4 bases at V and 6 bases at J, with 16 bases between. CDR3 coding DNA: TGTGCCACCAGCATCCTAGCGCCTCTCCGCAATGAGCAGTTCTTC. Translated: CATSILAPLRNEQFF. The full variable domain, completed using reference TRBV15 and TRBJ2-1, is DAMVIQNPRYQVTQFGKPVTLSCSQTLNHNVMYWYQQKSSQAPKLLFHYYDKDFNNEADTPDNFQSRRPNTSFCFLDIRSPGLGDTAMYLCATSILAPLRNEQFFGPGTRLTVL.

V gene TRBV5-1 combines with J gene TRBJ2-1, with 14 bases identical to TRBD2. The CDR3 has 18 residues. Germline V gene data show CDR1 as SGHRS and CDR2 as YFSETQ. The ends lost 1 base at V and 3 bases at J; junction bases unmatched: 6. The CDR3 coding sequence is TGCGCCAGCAGCTTGCCCGGGACTAGCGGGAGCAACTACAATGAGCAGTTCTTC. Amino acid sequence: CASSLPGTSGSNYNEQFF.

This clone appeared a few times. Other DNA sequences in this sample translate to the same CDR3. CDR3: CATSRDLTYEQYF. CDR3 coding DNA: TGTGCCACCAGCAGAGACTTGACCTACGAGCAGTACTTC. The chain couples TRBV15 to TRBJ2-7; D uncertain. From germline, CDR1 is LNHNV and CDR2 YYDKDF (reference sequence). V shed 0 bases and J shed 2 bases, with 5 bases lying between them. The CDR3 is made up of 13 amino acids.